Presented here are 28 T cell receptor beta chains from one specimen sequenced in a study of shared clonotypes between healthy human individuals. Sequencing used immunoSEQ multiplex PCR; TCRdb keeps in-frame clones, though not all of them. The data show hundreds of thousands of clones, with roughly 70% seen just once and around 1.6% held by the top ten. Material for sequencing was memory CD4+ T cells sorted from blood. Subset meaning: CD45RA-negative fraction. Receptors were obtained from a woman in her twenties or thirties in good health.

This clone was observed a few times. Written as DNA, the CDR3 is TGTGCCAGCAGCTTGGACCCTAACACCGGGGAGCTGTTTTTT. It translates to CASSLDPNTGELFF. The rearrangement uses TRBV5-4 and TRBJ2-2; D is uncertain. CDR1 SGHNT and CDR2 YYREEE come from the germline V gene (reference sequence). The CDR3 totals 14 residues. V dropped 0 bases and J dropped 2 bases, with 5 bases sitting between them.

This clone was seen once. This chain joins TRBV5-1 and TRBJ2-2, with D tentatively TRBD2 (6 bases). The CDR3 runs 16 residues. Trimming cost V 4 bases and J 4 bases, with 17 bases left between them. Germline V gives CDR1 SGHRS, CDR2 YFSETQ. In nucleotides, the CDR3 is TGCGCCAGCAGCCTTGGGGGGAGTTTTATCACCGGGGAGCTGTTTTTT. This translates into CASSLGGSFITGELFF.

V usage is TRBV19 and J usage is TRBJ1-2; no definite D call. The CDR3 has 13 amino acids. Trimming left V 3 bases short and J 3 bases short, with 8 bases between. CDR1 and CDR2 (germline): LNHDA, SQIVND (reference sequence). The CDR3 nucleotides read TGTGCCAGTAGTATGAACAGACACTATGGCTACACCTTC. It translates to CASSMNRHYGYTF. The full variable domain, with the rest looked up from reference TRBV19 and TRBJ1-2, is DGGITQSPKYLFRKEGQNVTLSCEQNLNHDAMYWYRQDPGQGLRLIYYSQIVNDFQKGDIAEGYSVSREKKESFPLTVTSAQKNPTAFYLCASSMNRHYGYTFGSGTRLTVV.

This clone has more than one count but fewer than ten. The V gene is TRBV29-1, the J gene TRBJ2-7; no firm D call. This CDR3 region has 11 residues. Per germline, CDR1 SQVTM and CDR2 ANQGSEA. V shed 6 bases and J shed 3 bases, with 9 bases lying between them. The CDR3 sequence is CSVTANYEQYF. In DNA, the CDR3 is TGCAGCGTAACCGCGAACTACGAGCAGTACTTC.

V usage is TRBV29-1 and J usage is TRBJ2-1, with no clear D. The CDR3 length is 14 residues. Germline CDR1 is SQVTM and CDR2 is ANQGSEA. Trimming took off 5 bases at V and 0 bases at J, with 11 bases between the two ends. Here the CDR3 DNA reads TGCAGCGTTCGTGTCCAACTCTCCTACAATGAGCAGTTCTTC. This sequence encodes CSVRVQLSYNEQFF.

The V call is TRBV2, the J call TRBJ2-5; D is unresolved. CDR1 and CDR2 (germline): SNHLY, FYNNEI. V was shortened by 4 bases and J by 1 base, with 7 bases between the two germline ends. The CDR3 has 13 amino acids. The CDR3 bases are TGTGCCAGCAGTGTCGAGGTCCAAGAGACCCAGTACTTC. It translates to CASSVEVQETQYF.

At least ten counts were recorded for this clone. The sample holds other DNA sequences that translate to the same CDR3. The chain is built from TRBV5-1 and TRBJ2-2, with D possibly matching TRBD1 (6 bases). The V gene lost 2 bases and the J gene lost 5 bases, with 7 bases spanning the gap. Germline assignment: CDR1 SGHRS and CDR2 YFSETQ. The CDR3 consists of 13 residues. Written as DNA, the CDR3 is TGCGCCAGCAGCTTCGGACAGACCGGGGAGCTGTTTTTT. It specifies CASSFGQTGELFF.

The chain uses TRBV9 and TRBJ2-2, with a tentative D call TRBD1 (6 bases). Germline CDR1 and CDR2: SGDLS and YYNGEE. This CDR3 spans 15 amino acids. Between the trimmed V and J ends, which lost 4 bases and 4 bases, there was a span of 14 bases. The CDR3 loop is CASSPLTGGTGELFF. CDR3 coding DNA: TGTGCCAGCAGCCCCCTGACAGGCGGCACCGGGGAGCTGTTTTTT.

The chain combines TRBV4-2 with TRBJ1-1, with 11 bases lining up with TRBD1. The germline V gene encodes CDR1 LGHNA and CDR2 YNFKEQ. CDR3 length equals 14 residues. Trimming removed 5 bases from V and 7 bases from J; junction bases left unmatched: 6. The CDR3 reads CASSVDRGRGEAFF. CDR3 DNA: TGTGCCAGCAGCGTGGACAGGGGGCGAGGTGAAGCTTTCTTT.

This clone was seen a single time. This chain joins TRBV7-9 and TRBJ2-7; tentatively, D is TRBD1 or TRBD2 (6 bases each). V dropped 3 bases and J dropped 5 bases, with 20 bases sitting between them. Germline V gives CDR1 SEHNR, CDR2 FQNEAQ (reference sequence). The CDR3 is 16 residues long. Here the CDR3 reads CASSLTYSRGGDEQYF. For the CDR3, the DNA is TGTGCCAGCAGCTTGACTTACTCCAGGGGAGGCGACGAGCAGTACTTC.

V and J are TRBV27 and TRBJ1-2, with TRBD1 matching 8 bases. V gave up 5 bases and J gave up 5 bases; unmatched junction bases: 7. This CDR3 region has 14 residues. Germline loops: CDR1 MNHEY, CDR2 SMNVEV (reference sequence). The CDR3 coding sequence is TGTGCCAGCAGTCCGTCGGACAGGGTGTATGGCTACACCTTC. Its translation: CASSPSDRVYGYTF.

This clone was found a few times. The gene calls are TRBV9 and TRBJ2-1; D not certain. Trimming removed 4 bases from V and 5 bases from J, with 10 bases in between. The CDR3 sequence is 13 residues long. Germline lookup yields CDR1 SGDLS and CDR2 YYNGEE. The CDR3 loop reads CASSPGLNNEQFF. The CDR3 bases are TGTGCCAGCAGCCCCGGGCTGAACAATGAGCAGTTCTTC. Full variable domain (missing parts from reference TRBV9 and TRBJ2-1): DSGVTQTPKHLITATGQRVTLRCSPRSGDLSVYWYQQSLDQGLQFLIQYYNGEERAKGNILERFSAQQFPDLHSELNLSSLELGDSALYFCASSPGLNNEQFFGPGTRLTVL.

V gene TRBV27 combines with J gene TRBJ2-1; 8 bases are shared with TRBD1. CDR1 is MNHEY and CDR2 is SMNVEV in the germline V gene (reference sequence). The CDR3 contains 14 residues. The junction had 9 bases not matched to a gene; V was cut back by 6 bases and J by 8 bases. The CDR3, as DNA: TGTGCCAGCAGACCTACGGACAGGGTGGATGAGCAGTTCTTC. This codes for CASRPTDRVDEQFF.

This chain uses TRBV15 with TRBJ2-1; 12 bases agree with TRBD1. The CDR3 sequence is 16 residues long. The germline V gene has CDR1 LNHNV and CDR2 YYDKDF (reference sequence). The trim removed 3 bases at V and 9 bases at J, leaving 9 bases unmatched. CDR3 nucleotide sequence: TGTGCCACCAGCAGGGGGACCGGGACAGGGGGCGGTGAGCAGTTCTTC. Translating it yields CATSRGTGTGGGEQFF.

This clone occurred a few times. The chain couples TRBV28 to TRBJ2-3; D not certain. Trimming took off 4 bases at V and 5 bases at J, with 16 bases between the two ends. Germline V lookup: CDR1 MDHEN, CDR2 SYDVKM. This CDR3 comprises 15 residues. The CDR3 DNA reads TGTGCCAGCAGTTATCCGGAACAAGCCGAAGATACGCAGTATTTT. Protein product: CASSYPEQAEDTQYF.

V usage is TRBV5-1 and J usage is TRBJ1-6, with no clear D. Trimming took off 1 base at V and 0 bases at J, with 8 bases between the two ends. CDR1 is SGHRS and CDR2 is YFSETQ in the germline V gene. The length of the CDR3 is 16 residues. The DNA for the CDR3 is TGCGCCAGCAGCTTGATAGCGAGCTCCTATAATTCACCCCTCCACTTT. Protein product: CASSLIASSYNSPLHF.

This clone was counted only a few times. The chain is built from TRBV28 and TRBJ1-2; 7 bases map to TRBD1. CDR1 and CDR2 from the germline V gene are MDHEN and SYDVKM. J was trimmed by 4 bases and V by 10 bases; bases with no gene match: 15. The length of the CDR3 is 15 residues. Here the CDR3 reads CATLNLDRPLYGYTF. CDR3 DNA sequence: TGTGCCACACTGAATTTGGACAGGCCCCTCTATGGCTACACCTTC.

V gene TRBV10-3 combines with J gene TRBJ2-2; 11 bases map to TRBD2. The CDR3 covers 16 residues. Trimming took 1 base from V and 6 from J; bases not matched to a gene: 4. The germline CDR1 and CDR2 sequences are ENHRY and SYGVKD. CDR3 residues: CAISEFTSGSAGELFF. In nucleotides, the CDR3 is TGTGCCATCAGTGAGTTTACTAGCGGGAGCGCCGGGGAGCTGTTTTTT.

The chain joins TRBV4-1 to TRBJ2-3; D gene uncertain. The CDR3 sequence is 13 residues long. V gave up 0 bases and J gave up 6 bases, with 7 bases separating them. Germline CDR1 is MGHRA and CDR2 is YSYEKL. The CDR3 loop reads CASSQETRDTQYF. CDR3 DNA: TGCGCCAGCAGCCAAGAGACGAGGGATACGCAGTATTTT.

CDR3 DNA sequence: TGCGCCAGCCGTAGCGGGAGTTCTAGTGATGAGCAGTTCTTC. Protein sequence: CASRSGSSSDEQFF. This chain uses TRBV5-1 with TRBJ2-1; 9 bases align to TRBD2. The J segment lost 8 bases and the V segment lost 7 bases, leaving 10 bases of the junction unmatched. This CDR3 is 14 amino acids long. Germline CDR1 reads SGHRS; CDR2 reads YFSETQ.

V usage is TRBV19 and J usage is TRBJ2-7; 7 positions agree with TRBD2. This CDR3 contains 14 residues. V lost 6 bases, J lost 1 base, and 6 bases stayed unmatched. The germline CDR1 and CDR2 sequences are LNHDA and SQIVND (reference sequence). CDR3 nucleotides: TGTGCCAGTAGGGCGGGAGTGGGATCCTACGAGCAGTACTTC. The encoded protein is CASRAGVGSYEQYF.

The chain combines TRBV11-2 with TRBJ2-1; D remains unclear. Germline CDR1 and CDR2: SGHAT and FQNNGV. This CDR3 has 12 residues. V dropped 5 bases and J dropped 10 bases, with 12 bases sitting between them. The DNA for the CDR3 is TGTGCCAGCAGCCAGAGTCTTCAAGAGCAGTTCTTC. Translating gives CASSQSLQEQFF.

The rearrangement joins TRBV6-1 to TRBJ2-7; the D gene is possibly TRBD1 (5 bases). Germline assignment: CDR1 MNHNS and CDR2 SASEGT. CDR3 length: 14 amino acids. Between the trimmed V and J ends, which lost 2 bases and 1 base, there was a span of 9 bases. CDR3 in DNA: TGTGCCAGCAGTGAACAGGGCGTTTCCTACGAGCAGTACTTC. Its translation is CASSEQGVSYEQYF.

The chain combines TRBV27 with TRBJ2-3, with D possibly TRBD1 on 5 matching bases. The V gene's germline CDR1 is MNHEY and CDR2 SMNVEV (reference sequence). Trimming took 7 bases from V and 2 from J, leaving 16 bases between them. The CDR3 length is 15 residues. The CDR3 region has the DNA TGTGCCAGCAACAAATGGGGCGGCATCACAGATACGCAGTATTTT. This gives the protein CASNKWGGITDTQYF.

The chain has TRBV28 and TRBJ2-1, with D tentatively TRBD1 (5 bases). Trimming shortened V by 6 bases and J by 8 bases, and 11 bases separated the two germline ends. The germline V gene has CDR1 MDHEN and CDR2 SYDVKM. The CDR3 spans 12 residues. As DNA, the CDR3 is TGTGCCAGCAGCCACAGGTCGTATGAGCAGTTCTTC. As protein: CASSHRSYEQFF.

CDR3 residues: CASSWAGSGSYNEQFF. As DNA, the CDR3 is TGTGCCAGCAGCTGGGCGGGGAGCGGGTCCTACAATGAGCAGTTCTTC. The J gene is TRBJ2-1, the V gene TRBV11-3, with D possibly matching TRBD2 (6 bases). From germline, CDR1 is SGHNT and CDR2 YENEEA. V gave up 4 bases and J gave up 1 base, with 14 bases separating them. The CDR3 length is 16 residues.

The chain uses TRBV29-1 and TRBJ1-1; tentative D call: TRBD1 (6 bases). V was trimmed by 4 bases and J by 10 bases, leaving 19 bases between them. The germline V gene has CDR1 SQVTM and CDR2 ANQGSEA. CDR3 length: 13 amino acids. CDR3 nucleotide sequence: TGCAGCGTTGGTTTGGCAGGGGACGCCGGAGCTTTCTTT. Translation: CSVGLAGDAGAFF.

The sample holds many counts of this clone. The sample carries other DNA sequences with the same CDR3. This chain uses TRBV5-1 with TRBJ2-3, with 15 positions matching TRBD2. The CDR3 contains 17 residues. V gave up 4 bases and J gave up 2 bases; unmatched junction bases: 5. The germline CDR1 and CDR2 sequences are SGHRS and YFSETQ. The CDR3 DNA follows: TGCGCCAGCAGCCTGGGACTAGCGGGAGGAACCACAGATACGCAGTATTTT. Translation gives CASSLGLAGGTTDTQYF.